A single sample is the source of the 14 T cell receptor beta chains below, sequenced in a study of T cell repertoires in cytomegalovirus infection. TCRdb ran MiXCR on the reads and lists one entry per CDR3 protein. The sample comprises hundreds of thousands of distinct CDR3 sequences, 30% to 35% of which are singletons, and about 20% rests with the top ten. Their antigens are not known. The specimen comprised cultured PBMCs, sampled from culture after CMV antigen stimulation. These receptors were taken from a human donor in good health (CMV status not recorded). Some clones in this sample may be carry-over from other donors' samples.

The chain joins TRBV7-6 to TRBJ2-1, with a possible D match to TRBD2 (6 bases). The CDR3 length is 14 residues. V was shortened by 4 bases and J by 7 bases, with 14 bases between the two germline ends. Germline CDR1 and CDR2: SGHVS and FNYEAQ. CDR3 coding DNA: TGTGCCAGCAGCTCTACGCGGGGCGCGAATGAGCAGTTCTTC. This codes for CASSSTRGANEQFF.

This clonotype was detected ten times or more. V is TRBV7-2 and J is TRBJ1-1, with 9 bases lining up with TRBD1. Germline CDR1 SGHTA, CDR2 FQGNSA. The CDR3 contains 14 residues. The junction had 0 bases not matched to a gene; V was cut back by 1 base and J by 3 bases. CDR3 nucleotides: TGTGCCAGCAGCTTAGGGGACAGGGACACTGAAGCTTTCTTT. Its protein product is CASSLGDRDTEAFF. Looking up the rest from reference TRBV7-2 and TRBJ1-1 gives the full variable domain: GAGVSQSPSNKVTEKGKDVELRCDPISGHTALYWYRQSLGQGLEFLIYFQGNSAPDKSGLPSDRFSAERTGGSVSTLTIQRTQQEDSAVYLCASSLGDRDTEAFFGQGTRLTVV.

The sample holds a few counts of this clonotype. The chain combines TRBV12-3 or TRBV12-4 with TRBJ1-2, with 10 positions matching TRBD1. The CDR3 loop spans 14 amino acids. Trimming at V came to 5 bases and at J to 5 bases, leaving 5 bases not matched to a gene. The CDR3 loop is CASSIRQGAYGYTF. In DNA, the CDR3 is TGTGCCAGCAGTATCCGACAGGGGGCTTATGGCTACACCTTC.

This rearrangement joins TRBV6-6 to TRBJ2-7; 8 positions match TRBD1. Germline CDR1 and CDR2: MNHNY and SVGAGI (reference sequence). Losses at the gene ends were 1 base for V and 6 bases for J; bases not matched to a gene: 8. The CDR3 is 15 amino acids. The CDR3: CASSYFPGQVPEQYF. CDR3 in DNA: TGTGCCAGCAGTTACTTTCCGGGACAGGTCCCCGAGCAGTACTTC.

A few counts support this clonotype. This sequence joins TRBV7-9 and TRBJ1-1, with a tentative D call TRBD1 (5 bases). The V end was cut by 1 base, the J end by 5 bases, with 14 bases between. The CDR3 is 15 residues long. Germline V gene data show CDR1 as SEHNR and CDR2 as FQNEAQ (reference sequence). Here the CDR3 DNA reads TGTGCCAGCAGCTTAGGGTCGGAGGGGTGGACTGAAGCTTTCTTT. This sequence encodes CASSLGSEGWTEAFF.

The chain employs TRBV12-5 and TRBJ1-5; D is unclear. The CDR3 has 11 amino acids. Between the trimmed V and J ends, which lost 5 bases and 4 bases, there was a span of 3 bases. The germline gives CDR1 LGHNT, CDR2 FRNRAP. The chain's CDR3 is CASGPNQPQHF. The CDR3 nucleotides are TGTGCTAGTGGTCCGAATCAGCCCCAGCATTTT. Full variable domain (outside the CDR3, taken from reference TRBV12-5 and TRBJ1-5): DARVTQTPRHKVTEMGQEVTMRCQPILGHNTVFWYRQTMMQGLELLAYFRNRAPLDDSGMPKDRFSAEMPDATLATLKIQPSEPRDSAVYFCASGPNQPQHFGDGTRLSIL.

There are a few counts of this clonotype. This chain uses TRBV7-6 with TRBJ1-1; D is unclear. Trimming cost V 4 bases and J 7 bases, with 19 bases left between them. CDR1 and CDR2 (germline): SGHVS, FNYEAQ. The length of the CDR3 is 15 residues. CDR3 sequence: CASSSTYSDKDEAFF. CDR3 nucleotides: TGTGCCAGCAGCTCCACTTACAGCGATAAGGATGAAGCTTTCTTT.

This chain connects TRBV7-4 to TRBJ2-4, with a weak D call TRBD2 (6 bases). CDR1 and CDR2 (germline): SGHVT, SQSDAQ. Trimming stripped 9 bases from V and 1 base from J, with 16 bases between. The CDR3 is 15 residues long. CDR3 sequence reads: CASSSAREAKNIQYF. As DNA, the CDR3 is TGTGCCAGTTCTAGCGCCCGAGAGGCCAAAAACATTCAGTACTTC.

This chain uses TRBV6-5 with TRBJ1-3, with unresolved D. CDR3 length: 14 residues. Per the germline V gene, CDR1 is MNHEY and CDR2 is SVGAGI. V was clipped by 6 bases and J by 0 bases, with 9 bases between them. The CDR3 reads CASRTDNSGNTIYF. CDR3 sequence (DNA): TGTGCCAGCAGAACAGATAACTCTGGAAACACCATATATTTT.

There are many counts of this clonotype. This rearrangement joins TRBV7-2 to TRBJ1-1; D not certain. CDR3 length: 14 residues. Deletions cut 3 bases from V and 11 bases from J, with 19 bases between. CDR1 is SGHTA, CDR2 FQGNSA, per germline. This chain's CDR3 is CASSFVSRRFEAFF. The CDR3 DNA is TGTGCCAGCAGCTTTGTATCCAGGCGATTTGAGGCTTTCTTT.

The chain couples TRBV30 to TRBJ2-3, with D possibly being TRBD2 (5 bases). Germline V lookup: CDR1 GTSNPN, CDR2 SVGIG (reference sequence). CDR3 length: 13 residues. The germline V and J ends were trimmed by 1 base and 0 bases, with 5 bases remaining between them. CDR3 loop: CAWSGTSTDTQYF. CDR3 nucleotide sequence: TGTGCCTGGAGTGGGACTAGCACAGATACGCAGTATTTT.

This clonotype was seen a handful of times. The chain uses TRBV6-2 or TRBV6-3 and TRBJ2-1; D unclear. Germline CDR1 is MNHEY and CDR2 is SVGEGT. The CDR3 totals 15 residues. The V and J ends lost 6 bases and 0 bases respectively, with 12 bases between them. CDR3 in DNA: TGTGCCAGCAGGGGCCTATCCTACTCCTACAATGAGCAGTTCTTC. Amino acids: CASRGLSYSYNEQFF.

This chain uses TRBV6-8 with TRBJ2-3, with 9 bases that match TRBD1. The CDR3 has 14 residues. Germline CDR1 MNHGY, CDR2 SAAAGT. After removal of 11 bases from V and 4 bases from J, the junction contained 10 bases not matched to a gene. The CDR3, as DNA: TGTGCCGGTTCGGGACAGGGTCCCCCAGATACGCAGTATTTT. Translated: CAGSGQGPPDTQYF.

The chain uses TRBV30 and TRBJ1-3, with D unresolved. Trimming removed 4 bases at V and 0 bases at J, with 4 bases between. This CDR3 is built from 12 residues. Germline loops: CDR1 GTSNPN, CDR2 SVGIG (reference sequence). The CDR3 sequence: CAWINSGNTIYF. The CDR3 DNA is TGTGCCTGGATTAACTCTGGAAACACCATATATTTT.